This T cell receptor beta chain was identified in a study of T cell repertoires in cytomegalovirus infection. The wider study: Indications came from public TCR beta signatures; they pointed to CMV infection and to a matching HLA type.

Study outcomes and limitations: Cumulative frequency (of public TCR beta family members) identified carriers of CMV plus the relevant HLA. There were HLA-C-restricted CMV-specific TCR beta clonotypes dominating the ex vivo response.

TCRdb processed the reads anew with MiXCR; each CDR3 protein has one entry. The sample holds just over 150,000 distinct CDR3 sequences; about 25% are singletons and the top ten take 11%. V lost 7 bases, J lost 6 bases, and 16 bases lay in between. This CDR3 spans 14 amino acids. In germline, CDR1 is SNHLY, CDR2 FYNNEI. About this clonotype itself: Its target is not known.

The sequencing sample was made of PBMCs. This TCR was sampled from a human donor in good health (CMV status not recorded). Some clones in this sample may be carry-over from other donors' samples. The V and J genes are TRBV2 and TRBJ2-1; maybe TRBD1 (5 bases). The CDR3 reads CASTLQDTFNEQFF. The CDR3 DNA follows: TGTGCCAGCACCCTCCAGGACACCTTCAATGAGCAGTTCTTC.